This TCR beta chain was obtained from a study of molecular identifiers for immune sequencing clone quantification listed by TCRdb under 2018. At the level of the whole study: For a replicate experiment, RNA from around 20,000 or 99,000 naive CD8 T cells was divided into five aliquots, and four of the five aliquots were sequenced. CD8 T cells were used in a methods study to benchmark molecular-identifier clustering-based TCR repertoire sequencing (MIDCIRS) and TCR RNA copy counting. What the authors observed across the whole study: In CMV-specific effector cells, clones with more than 20 RNA copies contained over 97% of molecules, whereas in naive cells such clones contained under 1% of molecules. A single cell's worth of spiked-in Jurkat TCR RNA was reported detectable even among about 1.1 million naive CD8 T cells. Highly expanded clone sizes could be underestimated if identical TCR molecules share a barcode. Modeling indicated around 3.2 TCR RNA copies recovered per cell, compared with about 9.4 by digital PCR, which implies a capture efficiency of 25% to 35%. When barcode sub-clustering was not used, chimeric consensus sequences inflated TCR diversity, with chimeras reaching as high as 47%. The naive libraries included spiked-in Jurkat TCR RNA (around nine copies' worth), and this Jurkat TCR RNA is not part of the donor repertoire.

The library came from PCR. Sequencing used a NextSeq 500. Bulk TCR libraries were made following a previously described method, with the TCR primers given in Table S5. Purification of total RNA was performed with the Qiagen AllPrep DNA/RNA kit. Reads from multiple sequencing runs of the same library were pooled before analysis. Per the authors' processing: Reads were retained only if the reads had an exact TCR constant sequence, and the retained reads were trimmed to 150 nt and grouped according to their 12-nt molecular barcodes. Reads in each barcode group were sub-clustered using a 15% Levenshtein threshold, and a quality-weighted consensus sequence was built for each RNA molecule. Non-functional sequences were removed, as were lower-count sequences one edit away from another. Barcode sub-clusters with fewer than 20% of the maximum read count were removed, based on fitting two negative binomial distributions. TCRdb trimmed the raw reads at Q25, called clones with MiXCR and kept productive beta chains. Rows with one shared CDR3 protein collapse into an entry with the most common genes and DNA. These V and J calls are TCRdb output, not the study's own analysis. The sample includes over 35,000 distinct CDR3 sequences, with 24% observed a single time. Of the sample, about 0.93% falls within the top ten clones.

The CDR3 has 15 amino acids, counting the end cysteine and phenylalanine. The retained sequence is limited to the CDR3, 45 bases, with the frame set at the first base. Reading the germline V gene (reference sequence) gives CDR1 MNHEY and CDR2 SMNVEV. Compared with germline, V lacks 6 bases and J lacks 6 bases; bases without a gene match: 10. Libraries of naive CD8 T cells were built from anywhere between about 19,000 and 1,100,000 sorted cells, with 10%, 30% or 50% of the purified RNA used. Naive CD8 T cells, defined as CD8+CD4-CCR7+CD45RA+, were FACS-sorted into RLT Plus buffer on a BD FACSAria II. To test detection sensitivity, Jurkat RNA equivalent to more than 8 TCR copies was spiked into samples of roughly 20,000-1,100,000 naive CD8 T cells. Enrichment of CD8 T cells was performed with RosetteSep CD8+ T Cell Enrichment Cocktail and Ficoll-Paque, after which ACK red cell lysis was carried out.

This clonotype was seen ten or more times. Its antigen is not yet known. Nothing much larger sits one base from this clone, and base qualities are not available. Recombination joined TRBV27 with TRBJ2-7; 11 bases in between match TRBD1. The sample was naive CD8+ T cells from blood, with Jurkat cell RNA spiked in. The cell subset or site label of this sample denotes: FACS-sorted CD8+CD4-CCR7+CD45RA+ naive T cells. This TCR derives from a human donor in good health. Some libraries in this study had Jurkat cell RNA spiked in. The DNA sequence is as follows: TGTGCCAGCAGCCTGGGCGGGACAGGGGGTAGCGAGCAGTACTTC. It is translated as CASSLGGTGGSEQYF.